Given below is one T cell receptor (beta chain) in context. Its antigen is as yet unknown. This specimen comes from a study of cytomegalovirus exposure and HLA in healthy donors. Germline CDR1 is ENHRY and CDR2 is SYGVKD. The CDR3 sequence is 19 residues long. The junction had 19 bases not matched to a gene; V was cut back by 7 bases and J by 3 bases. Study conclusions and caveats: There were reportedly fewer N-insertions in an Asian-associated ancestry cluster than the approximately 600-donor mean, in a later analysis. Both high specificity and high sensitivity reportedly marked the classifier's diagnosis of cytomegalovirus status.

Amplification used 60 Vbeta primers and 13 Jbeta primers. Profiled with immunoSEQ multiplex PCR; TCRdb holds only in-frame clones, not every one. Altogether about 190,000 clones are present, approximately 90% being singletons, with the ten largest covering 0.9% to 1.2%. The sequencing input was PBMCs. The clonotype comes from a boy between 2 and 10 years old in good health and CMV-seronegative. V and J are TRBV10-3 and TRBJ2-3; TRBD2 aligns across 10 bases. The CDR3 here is CAITPTAGPSGSWTDTQYF. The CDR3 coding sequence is TGTGCCATCACTCCCACAGCGGGTCCTAGCGGGAGTTGGACAGATACGCAGTATTTT.